Below, 2 T cell receptor beta chains from the same sample are listed, as sequenced in a study of blood T cell repertoires in COVID-19. Produced via immunoSEQ multiplex PCR; TCRdb's table is partial and in-frame only. This repertoire shows some 72,000 clones, roughly 90% found once; its top ten account for approximately 4.5%. The specimen was peripheral blood. Receptors were obtained from a man aged 45-60 years with active COVID-19.

The rearrangement links TRBV29-1 to TRBJ1-2, with a possible D match to TRBD1 (5 bases). With 1 base removed from V and 7 bases from J, the gap between germline ends came to 13 bases. This CDR3 contains 13 residues. The germline CDR1 and CDR2 sequences are SQVTM and ANQGSEA. CDR3: CSVEVGGTGGYTF. The DNA of the CDR3 is TGCAGCGTTGAAGTGGGGGGAACTGGTGGCTACACCTTC.

About this clone: Other DNA sequences within the sample encode an identical CDR3. This chain uses TRBV4-3 with TRBJ1-1; D gene unclear. Germline V gene data show CDR1 as LGHNA and CDR2 as YSLEER. Trimming removed 0 bases from V and 2 bases from J, with 7 bases in between. The CDR3 totals 14 residues. The CDR3 DNA sequence: TGCGCCAGCAGCCAAGAGGCGGGAAACACTGAAGCTTTCTTT. It translates to CASSQEAGNTEAFF.